This TCR beta chain was captured by sequencing in a study of T cell repertoires in cytomegalovirus infection. Whole-study context: Recently described HLA-C-restricted plus well-studied HLA-B-restricted CMV epitopes were used. Study results and limitations: In two of eight donors, the top clonotype was HLA-C-restricted CMV-specific. Identification of carriers of CMV plus the relevant HLA was achieved through cumulative public TCR beta family frequency.

In TCRdb, the reads were re-called with MiXCR into one record per CDR3 protein. Found here are nearly 700,000 distinct CDR3 sequences, around 30% of them singletons; the top ten hold 15% to 20%. The CDR3 has 13 amino acids. V was pared by 4 bases and J by 7 bases, with 14 bases between. This clonotype was seen a handful of times. No antigen is known for it. The chain joins TRBV12-3 or TRBV12-4 to TRBJ2-7; no clear D. Sample: cultured PBMCs, taken from culture after CMV antigen stimulation. This clonotype was obtained from a human donor in good health (CMV status not recorded). Some clones in this sample may be carry-over from other donors' samples. The CDR3 protein is CASSSGSFDEQYF. Here the CDR3 DNA reads TGTGCCAGCAGTTCAGGATCTTTCGATGAGCAGTACTTC.